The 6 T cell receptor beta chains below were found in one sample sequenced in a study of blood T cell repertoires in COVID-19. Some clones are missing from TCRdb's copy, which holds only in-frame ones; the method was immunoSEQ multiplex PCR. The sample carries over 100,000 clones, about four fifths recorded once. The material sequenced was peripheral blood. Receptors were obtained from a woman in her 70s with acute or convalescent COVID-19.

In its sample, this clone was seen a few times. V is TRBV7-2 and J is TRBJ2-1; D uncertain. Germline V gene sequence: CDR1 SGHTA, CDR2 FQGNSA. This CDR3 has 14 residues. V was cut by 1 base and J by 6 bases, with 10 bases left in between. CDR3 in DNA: TGTGCCAGCAGCTTAGGTTTTAGTACCAATGAGCAGTTCTTC. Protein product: CASSLGFSTNEQFF.

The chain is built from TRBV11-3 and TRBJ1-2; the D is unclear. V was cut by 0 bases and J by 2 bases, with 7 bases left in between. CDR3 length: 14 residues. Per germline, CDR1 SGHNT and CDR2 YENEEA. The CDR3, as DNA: TGTGCCAGCAGCTTAGATGGGCAGAACTATGGCTACACCTTC. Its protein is CASSLDGQNYGYTF.

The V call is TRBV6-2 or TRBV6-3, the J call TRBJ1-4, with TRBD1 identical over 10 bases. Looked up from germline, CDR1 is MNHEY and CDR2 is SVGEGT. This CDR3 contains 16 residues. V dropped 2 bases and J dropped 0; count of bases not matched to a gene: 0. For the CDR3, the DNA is TGTGCCAGCAGTTACGGACAGGGGGCAACTAATGAAAAACTGTTTTTT. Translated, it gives CASSYGQGATNEKLFF.

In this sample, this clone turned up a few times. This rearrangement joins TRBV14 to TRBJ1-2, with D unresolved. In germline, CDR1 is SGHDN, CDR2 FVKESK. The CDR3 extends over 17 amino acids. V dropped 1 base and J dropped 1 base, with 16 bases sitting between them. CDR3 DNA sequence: TGTGCCAGCAGCCAAGTCCGGGGAGGCACCCTTAACTATGGCTACACCTTC. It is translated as CASSQVRGGTLNYGYTF.

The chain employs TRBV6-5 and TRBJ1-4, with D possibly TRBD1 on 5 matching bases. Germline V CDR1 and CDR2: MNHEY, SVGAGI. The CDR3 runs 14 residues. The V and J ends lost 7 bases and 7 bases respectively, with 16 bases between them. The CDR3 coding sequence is TGTGCCAGCATCCGCTCGACAGCATCTGAAAAACTGTTTTTT. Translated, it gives CASIRSTASEKLFF.

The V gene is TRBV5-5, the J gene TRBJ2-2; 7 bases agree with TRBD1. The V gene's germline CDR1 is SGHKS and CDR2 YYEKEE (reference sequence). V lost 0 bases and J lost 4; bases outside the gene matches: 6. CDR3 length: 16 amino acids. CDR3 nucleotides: TGTGCCAGCAGCTTGGCCGGGACAGTTGGCACCGGGGAGCTGTTTTTT. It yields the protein CASSLAGTVGTGELFF.